The rows below give T cell receptor beta chains drawn from one sample of a study of graft-versus-host responses after intestinal transplantation. The antigens of these receptors remain unknown. Clones were read by immunoSEQ multiplex PCR, and TCRdb kept only the in-frame ones, dropping some. The sample has some 97,000 clones; 87% are singletons. Source: unstimulated CD4+ T cells sorted from spleen or lymph node cells, taken before transplant. These receptors were obtained from a human donor who was the organ donor for an intestinal transplant. The conserved cysteine and the conserved F or W are not part of the CDR3 here. The D gene is left open where the match is weak.

V gene	D gene	CDR3 protein
TRBV27	TRBD1	ASSLTGQGRILLRTGELF
TRBV5-3	-	ARSLKAEDISNQPQH
TRBV15	-	ATSVGATNEKLF
TRBV30	-	AWGGGAETQY
TRBV2	-	ASSGGYNEQF
TRBV5-4	TRBD1	ASSNRDRRYYEQY
TRBV2	TRBD2	ASSEVGRGVQETQY
TRBV2	-	ASSEGAGYT
TRBV19	-	ASRNSDWIYNEQF
TRBV11-2	-	ASSLVASRSYNEQF
TRBV13	TRBD1	ASSATGVATNEKLF
TRBV28	-	ASSLRGSGYT
TRBV28	-	ASSPIHSSPY
TRBV18	-	ASSPQSAGANVLT
TRBV4-2	TRBD1	ASSPRDRYYGYT
TRBV25-1	-	ASSELGRGDEKLF
TRBV19	-	ASSTDSAVGELF
TRBV19	TRBD1	ASSSWTGRTQETQY
TRBV5-4	TRBD1	ASSLRQGSYNEQF
TRBV5-5	-	ASSSGANTEAF
TRBV19	TRBD2	ASSIALAGGDTGELF
TRBV10-3	-	AIMRFGGSYGYT
TRBV6-4	-	ASRAEPGGIGGYT
TRBV5-1	TRBD1	ASSPGQGVYGYT
TRBV5-1	-	ASSLDRPGRNTQY
TRBV5-4	TRBD1	ASSYSGTGSYEQY
TRBV28	-	ASSFHGATDTQY
TRBV6-1	-	ASVGDTGELF
TRBV7-3	TRBD1	ASSLSRGRGSYNEQF
TRBV28	-	ASKGGNIQY
TRBV11-2	-	ASSLWEYNSPLH
TRBV2	-	ASSERQGGVGELF
TRBV5-1	TRBD2	ASSLDLAGGQAGELF
TRBV27	-	ASRGYGNTIY
TRBV6-5	TRBD1	ASSYETGGYNSPLH
TRBV10-1	TRBD2	ASSRGEKGEQF
TRBV15	-	ATSRYPGPYEQY
TRBV7-2	-	ASSLERTAGAYTDTQY
TRBV7-9	-	ASKRQNTGELF
TRBV5-6	-	ASSLLYMDTIY
TRBV4-1	TRBD1	ASSHPTGENTEAF
TRBV30	-	AWSSQGRGKLF